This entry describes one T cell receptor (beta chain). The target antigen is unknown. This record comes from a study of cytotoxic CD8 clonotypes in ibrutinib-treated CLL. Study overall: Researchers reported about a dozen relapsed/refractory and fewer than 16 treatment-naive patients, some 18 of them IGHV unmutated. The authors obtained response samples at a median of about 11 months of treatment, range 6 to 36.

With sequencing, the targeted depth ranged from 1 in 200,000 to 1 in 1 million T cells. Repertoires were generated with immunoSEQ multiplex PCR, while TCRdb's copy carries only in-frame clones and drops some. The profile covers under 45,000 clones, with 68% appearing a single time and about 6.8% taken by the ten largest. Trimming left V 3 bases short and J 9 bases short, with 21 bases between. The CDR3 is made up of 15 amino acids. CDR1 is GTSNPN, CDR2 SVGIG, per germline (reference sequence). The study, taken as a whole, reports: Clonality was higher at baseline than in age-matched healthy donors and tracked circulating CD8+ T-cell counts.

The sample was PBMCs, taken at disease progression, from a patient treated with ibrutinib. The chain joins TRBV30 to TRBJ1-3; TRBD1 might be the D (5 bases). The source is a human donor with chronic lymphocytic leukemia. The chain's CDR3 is CAWRGRGTHALTIYF. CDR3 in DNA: TGTGCCTGGAGGGGCCGTGGGACCCACGCTCTCACCATATATTTT.